A single sample is the source of the 21 T cell receptor beta chains below, sequenced in a study of sequential checkpoint blockade in melanoma. Described treatment: randomized to nivolumab then ipilimumab (arm A) or the reverse (arm B). Here immunoSEQ multiplex PCR was the method, and the copy in TCRdb shows in-frame clones only, minus some. The data contain approximately 9,000 clones, roughly three fifths of them singletons. Source: CD8+ T cells sorted from blood (inferred from file names), taken from a patient given nivolumab and ipilimumab in sequence. Receptors were obtained from a human donor with melanoma.

By sample share, this clone is medium-sized (0.01 to 0.1%). This sequence joins TRBV19 and TRBJ2-7; the D gene is possibly TRBD2 (5 bases). Trimming removed 10 bases at V and 3 bases at J, with 10 bases between. Germline V gene sequence: CDR1 LNHDA, CDR2 SQIVND (reference sequence). The CDR3 covers 11 residues. The CDR3 DNA is TGTGCCACCGGGGAAGACTACGAGCAGTACTTC. Amino acids: CATGEDYEQYF.

This clone was observed a handful of times. The chain couples TRBV28 to TRBJ2-7; perhaps TRBD2 as D (5 bases). The germline CDR1 and CDR2 sequences are MDHEN and SYDVKM. Trimming left V 2 bases short and J 2 bases short, with 10 bases between. The CDR3 has 14 residues. CDR3 sequence reads: CASSLEGGPYEQYF. The CDR3 bases are TGTGCCAGCAGTTTAGAAGGAGGCCCCTACGAGCAGTACTTC.

The CDR3 is CASSQRLAGLPAEQYF. The CDR3 bases are TGTGCCAGCAGCCAGAGACTAGCGGGATTGCCTGCCGAGCAGTACTTC. The chain uses TRBV7-2 and TRBJ2-7; 11 bases line up with TRBD2. The J segment lost 6 bases and the V segment lost 5 bases, leaving 12 bases of the junction unmatched. Germline V CDR1 and CDR2: SGHTA, FQGNSA. The CDR3 totals 16 residues.

This clone was detected only a few times. The chain joins TRBV21-1 to TRBJ2-7; whether TRBD1, the table's D call, matches the DNA was not checked. TRBV21-1 is tagged as a pseudogene. This CDR3 is built from 18 residues. The CDR3 nucleotides read TGTGCCAGCAGACTTATAGCAGAGGGGACAGGGGAAGCCTACGAGCAGTACTTC. This gives the protein CASRLIAEGTGEAYEQYF.

This clone was seen a single time. This chain connects TRBV6-5 to TRBJ2-3; 10 bases line up with TRBD2. CDR3 size: 15 residues. The junction had 10 bases not matched to a gene; V was cut back by 7 bases and J by 6 bases. Germline V lookup: CDR1 MNHEY, CDR2 SVGAGI. Here the CDR3 DNA reads TGTGCCAGCACCCCTCTAGCGGGGGCCCAGGATACGCAGTATTTT. This encodes CASTPLAGAQDTQYF.

A few counts support this clone. The rearrangement links TRBV5-1 to TRBJ2-1; TRBD2 aligns across 10 bases. Per germline, CDR1 SGHRS and CDR2 YFSETQ. V lost 2 bases to trimming and J lost 5 bases; unmatched junction nucleotides: 13. The length of the CDR3 is 18 residues. This CDR3 reads CASSLISGGLIPDNEQFF. In nucleotides, the CDR3 is TGCGCCAGCAGCTTAATTAGCGGGGGGCTCATCCCGGACAATGAGCAGTTCTTC.

This clone was observed a handful of times. The chain joins TRBV6-4 to TRBJ2-3; 7 nucleotides match TRBD1. V was pared by 6 bases and J by 0 bases, with 6 bases of the junction left unmatched. From germline, CDR1 is MRHNA and CDR2 SNTAGT. This CDR3 comprises 15 residues. The CDR3 nucleotides read TGTGCCAGCAGCAAGGGACAGACTAGCACAGATACGCAGTATTTT. Translating it yields CASSKGQTSTDTQYF.

CDR3 amino acids: CASSWDRNYEQYF. Here the CDR3 DNA reads TGTGCCAGCAGTTGGGACAGGAACTACGAGCAGTACTTC. This rearrangement joins TRBV4-2 to TRBJ2-7; 8 nucleotides agree with TRBD1. From germline, CDR1 is LGHNA and CDR2 YNFKEQ. The CDR3 length is 13 residues. V gave up 6 bases and J gave up 3 bases; unmatched junction bases: 4.

This clone was seen a few times. The V gene is TRBV7-1, the J gene TRBJ2-1; weak D call: TRBD2 (5 bases). TRBV7-1 is treated as an ORF (open reading frame) with a function not yet certain. The V end lost 4 bases, the J end lost 0 bases, and 13 bases lay between the germline ends. This CDR3 spans 16 amino acids. The CDR3 DNA reads as TGTGCCAGCAGCTTAATTGGGGAGAGCTCCTACAATGAGCAGTTCTTC. It translates to CASSLIGESSYNEQFF.

The CDR3 bases are TGTGCCAGCTCACCCAGGACAGGGGGAATAGCCAAAAACATTCAGTACTTC. This codes for CASSPRTGGIAKNIQYF. This chain connects TRBV18 to TRBJ2-4; 10 nucleotides line up with TRBD1. Germline V gene lookup returns CDR1 KGHSH and CDR2 LQKENI. This CDR3 has 17 amino acids. The ends lost 3 bases at V and 0 bases at J; junction bases unmatched: 5.

This clone appeared a few times. The V call is TRBV5-4, the J call TRBJ2-1, with TRBD2 matching 8 bases. The CDR3 runs to 18 residues. V shed 0 bases and J 4 bases; nucleotides not matched to a gene: 12. Germline lookup yields CDR1 SGHNT and CDR2 YYREEE (reference sequence). CDR3 DNA sequence: TGTGCCAGCAGCTTGGGTTCCTTTGCGGGAGGTTCTTACAATGAGCAGTTCTTC. This translates into CASSLGSFAGGSYNEQFF.

The rearrangement joins TRBV7-3 to TRBJ1-2; 9 nucleotides line up with TRBD1. The V gene's germline CDR1 is SGHTA and CDR2 FQGTGA. J gave up 3 bases and V 5 bases, and 4 bases lay outside the gene matches. This CDR3 is 14 amino acids long. The CDR3 DNA reads as TGTGCCAGCAGCAGGGGACAGGGCGACTATGGCTACACCTTC. Translated, it gives CASSRGQGDYGYTF.

This clone is termed medium-sized. The V and J genes are TRBV7-9 and TRBJ2-7, with D perhaps matching TRBD1 (6 bases). The germline V gene has CDR1 SEHNR and CDR2 FQNEAQ (reference sequence). The ends were cut back, 5 bases at V and 10 bases at J, with 18 bases in the middle. This CDR3 comprises 13 residues. The chain's CDR3 is CASSPKKPGQQYF. The CDR3 nucleotides are TGTGCCAGCAGCCCAAAGAAACCGGGACAACAGTACTTC.

This clone was counted a few times. The chain combines TRBV11-3 with TRBJ2-3; 14 bases fit TRBD2. Germline CDR1 and CDR2: SGHNT and YENEEA. V trimming: 6 bases; J trimming: 3 bases; junction bases outside the gene matches: 11. The CDR3 is 18 amino acids. CDR3 coding DNA: TGTGCCAGCAGGCCGGGACTAGCGGGGGCCGAATATACAGATACGCAGTATTTT. It encodes CASRPGLAGAEYTDTQYF.

V usage is TRBV6-4 and J usage is TRBJ2-2; tentative D call: TRBD2 (6 bases). This CDR3 has 15 amino acids. V was trimmed by 8 bases and J by 3 bases, leaving 16 bases between them. Germline lookup yields CDR1 MRHNA and CDR2 SNTAGT. The CDR3: CASAAVGGDTGELFF. For the CDR3, the DNA is TGTGCCAGCGCGGCGGTCGGGGGTGACACCGGGGAGCTGTTTTTT.

V is TRBV7-8 and J is TRBJ1-5, with TRBD1 matching over 7 bases. This CDR3 comprises 14 residues. J gave up 2 bases and V 5 bases, and 3 bases lay outside the gene matches. The germline gives CDR1 SGHVS, CDR2 FQNEAQ. The CDR3 DNA is TGTGCCAGCAGCCTCGGACAGGGCAATCAGCCCCAGCATTTT. This gives the protein CASSLGQGNQPQHF.

The rearrangement links TRBV25-1 to TRBJ2-1; D unclear. V lost 6 bases, J lost 9 bases, and 9 bases lay in between. Germline lookup yields CDR1 MGHDK and CDR2 SYGVNS. The CDR3 sequence is 11 residues long. The CDR3 spells CASRTSSEQFF. For the CDR3, the DNA is TGTGCCAGCAGGACATCCAGTGAGCAGTTCTTC. Full variable domain (remainder filled in from reference TRBV25-1 and TRBJ2-1): EADIYQTPRYLVIGTGKKITLECSQTMGHDKMYWYQQDPGMELHLIHYSYGVNSTEKGDLSSESTVSRIRTEHFPLTLESARPSHTSQYLCASRTSSEQFFGPGTRLTVL.

The rearrangement uses TRBV4-2 and TRBJ2-7, with 12 bases identical to TRBD2. Germline lookup yields CDR1 LGHNA and CDR2 YNFKEQ. The CDR3 runs to 18 residues. V was pared by 0 bases and J by 4 bases, with 10 bases of the junction left unmatched. The CDR3 bases are TGTGCCAGCAGCCAAGAAGCCCTAGCGGGAGGGATAACGTACGAGCAGTACTTC. It specifies CASSQEALAGGITYEQYF.

This chain uses TRBV5-4 with TRBJ2-7; TRBD1 agrees at 11 bases. J was trimmed by 5 bases and V by 10 bases; bases with no gene match: 5. The CDR3 loop spans 12 amino acids. Germline V CDR1 and CDR2: SGHNT, YYREEE (reference sequence). This CDR3 is CAGGQGAHEQYF. Written as DNA, the CDR3 is TGTGCCGGTGGACAGGGGGCCCACGAGCAGTACTTC.

This clone came up once. The chain couples TRBV21-1 to TRBJ2-5; TRBD2 was called by the table and not checked on the DNA. TRBV21-1 is listed as a pseudogene. The CDR3 is made up of 17 amino acids. The CDR3 protein is CASSKVGRASGREEQYF. In nucleotides, the CDR3 is TGTGCCAGCAGCAAAGTAGGGAGGGCTAGCGGGAGGGAGGAGCAGTACTTC.

CDR3 region: CASSFSQYNEQFF. CDR3 DNA: TGCGCCAGCAGCTTCTCACAATACAATGAGCAGTTCTTC. The J gene is TRBJ2-1, the V gene TRBV5-1, with no clear D. CDR1 is SGHRS, CDR2 YFSETQ, per germline. The CDR3 sequence is 13 residues long. V gave up 2 bases and J gave up 4 bases, with 7 bases separating them.